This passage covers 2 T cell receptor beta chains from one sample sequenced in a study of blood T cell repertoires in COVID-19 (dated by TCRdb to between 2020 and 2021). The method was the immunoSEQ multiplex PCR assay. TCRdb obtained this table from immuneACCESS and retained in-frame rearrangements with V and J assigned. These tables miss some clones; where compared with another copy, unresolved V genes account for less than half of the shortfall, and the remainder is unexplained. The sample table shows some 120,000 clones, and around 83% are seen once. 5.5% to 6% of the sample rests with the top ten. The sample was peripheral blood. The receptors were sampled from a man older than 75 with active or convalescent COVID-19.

This CDR3 reads CASSLNRAQETQYF. The CDR3 nucleotides read TGTGCCAGCAGCCTCAACAGGGCACAAGAGACCCAGTACTTC. The J gene is TRBJ2-5, the V gene TRBV7-2; the D gene is possibly TRBD1 (6 bases). V lost 5 bases and J lost 2, with 12 bases in between. The germline V gene has CDR1 SGHTA and CDR2 FQGNSA. This CDR3 spans 14 amino acids.

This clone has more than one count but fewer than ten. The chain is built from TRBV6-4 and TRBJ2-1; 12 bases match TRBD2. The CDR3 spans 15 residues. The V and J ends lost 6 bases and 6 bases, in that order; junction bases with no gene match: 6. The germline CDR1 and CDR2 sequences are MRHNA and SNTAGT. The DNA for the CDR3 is TGTGCCAGCAGCGCTCTAGCGGGGGGGCGCAATGAGCAGTTCTTC. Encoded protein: CASSALAGGRNEQFF.